This TCR beta chain stems from a study of T-cell reconstitution after alpha-beta-depleted transplantation in children. A library of TCRbeta sequences, prepared with unique molecular identifiers, was generated. TCRdb re-called the PCR reads through MiXCR, storing one row per CDR3 protein. The sample records 450,000 to 600,000 distinct CDR3 sequences, approximately 16% being singletons. There are a few counts of this clonotype. One junction end disagrees with the germline gene, perhaps due to a read error. This clonotype was obtained from a human donor who donated a stem cell graft to a child with acute lymphoblastic leukemia. The input for sequencing was PBMCs from the stem cell graft donor, taken from the stem cell graft.

The chain's CDR3 is CASSFALGELGGF. For the CDR3, the DNA is TGTGCCAGCAGCTTCGCGCTAGGGGAACTAGGAGGTTTT. V usage is TRBV5-4 and J usage is TRBJ2-3, with D perhaps given as TRBD1 or TRBD2 (5 bases each). Germline CDR1 SGHNT, CDR2 YYREEE (reference sequence). The CDR3 covers 13 residues.